This TCR beta chain comes out of a study of blood T cell repertoires in COVID-19. Study-level background: Specimens from acute and convalescent COVID-19 originated in the United States, Italy and Spain. The analysed material was cDNA or gDNA that came from T cells, B-cell-depleted T cells, or PBMCs.

V lost 5 bases, J lost 1 base, and 11 bases lay in between. The CDR3 runs to 14 residues. Germline loops: CDR1 SEHNR, CDR2 FQNEAQ (reference sequence). In the source study's methods: Reference gene primers were amplified, and this amplification served to estimate nucleated cell counts. Sequenced by immunoSEQ multiplex PCR; TCRdb stores in-frame clones only, minus some. That table gives V, J and clone size, and the DNA gave D and trimming. The sample carries around 52,000 clones, around 80% recorded once. This sequence joins TRBV7-9 and TRBJ1-2; no clear D. The sequencing input was peripheral blood. This TCR came from a woman aged 60 to 75 with acute or convalescent COVID-19. The CDR3 here is CASSELEGNYGYTF. The DNA for the CDR3 is TGTGCCAGCAGCGAGCTCGAGGGTAACTATGGCTACACCTTC.